Presented here are 10 T cell receptor beta chains from one specimen sequenced in a study of T cell responses to AZD1222 COVID-19 vaccine. This table comes from immunoSEQ multiplex PCR, and its TCRdb copy is limited to in-frame clones, with some not included. The sample has just over 150,000 clones; 80% to 90% are singletons. Source: peripheral blood, taken after recovery from COVID-19. The receptors were gathered from an adult who had recovered from COVID-19.

V is TRBV28 and J is TRBJ1-2; no definite D call. The V end lost 1 base, the J end lost 3 bases, and 6 bases lay between the germline ends. From germline, CDR1 is MDHEN and CDR2 SYDVKM. The CDR3 is 13 residues long. CDR3 DNA sequence: TGTGCCAGCAGTTTATTGGGCCACTATGGCTACACCTTC. This sequence encodes CASSLLGHYGYTF.

The V gene is TRBV3-1 (or the pseudogene TRBV3-2), the J gene TRBJ2-2; 11 nucleotides agree with TRBD2. CDR1 and CDR2 from the germline V gene are LGHDT and YNNKEL (reference sequence). Losses at the gene ends were 4 bases for V and 1 base for J; bases not matched to a gene: 2. The CDR3 covers 16 residues. Here the CDR3 DNA reads TGTGCCAGCAGCCGCGGACTAGCGGGGAACACCGGGGAGCTGTTTTTT. Translated: CASSRGLAGNTGELFF.

The CDR3 protein is CASNWDRAYNEQFF. The DNA for the CDR3 is TGCGCCAGCAATTGGGACAGGGCCTACAATGAGCAGTTCTTC. J is TRBJ2-1 and V is TRBV5-1; the match to TRBD1 covers 9 bases. Germline V gene lookup returns CDR1 SGHRS and CDR2 YFSETQ. V lost 6 bases and J lost 2; bases outside the gene matches: 3. There are 14 residues in the CDR3.

The chain links TRBV2 to TRBJ1-2; possible D gene TRBD1, 6 bases. Trimming pared 7 bases from V and 2 bases from J, leaving 11 bases between. This CDR3 is built from 13 residues. Germline lookup yields CDR1 SNHLY and CDR2 FYNNEI. This CDR3 reads CASTSGANYGYTF. CDR3 nucleotides: TGTGCCAGCACCTCGGGGGCAAACTATGGCTACACCTTC. Variable domain in full (rest from reference TRBV2 and TRBJ1-2): EPEVTQTPSHQVTQMGQEVILRCVPISNHLYFYWYRQILGQKVEFLVSFYNNEISEKSEIFDDQFSVERPDGSNFTLKIRSTKLEDSAMYFCASTSGANYGYTFGSGTRLTVV.

CDR3 in amino acids: CASSLGRGDTQYF. In DNA form, the CDR3 reads TGTGCCAGCAGCTTAGGGCGAGGAGATACGCAGTATTTT. The chain employs TRBV11-2 and TRBJ2-3; D ambiguous. The germline CDR1 and CDR2 sequences are SGHAT and FQNNGV. The CDR3 is 13 residues long. V dropped 1 base and J dropped 5 bases, with 7 bases sitting between them.

The CDR3 region has the DNA TGTGCCGCGGTAGCGGGAGGGTGGAGCAATGAGCAGTTCTTC. This codes for CAAVAGGWSNEQFF. The gene calls are TRBV21-1 and TRBJ2-1; the listed D gene, TRBD2, was not tested against the DNA. TRBV21-1 is listed as a pseudogene. The CDR3 sequence is 14 residues long.

The rearrangement joins TRBV27 to TRBJ1-1; perhaps TRBD1 as D (5 bases). Per germline, CDR1 MNHEY and CDR2 SMNVEV (reference sequence). The ends were cut back, 8 bases at V and 4 bases at J, with 8 bases in the middle. The CDR3 runs to 11 residues. CDR3 coding DNA: TGTGCCAGCCATCAGGGCACTGAAGCTTTCTTT. As protein: CASHQGTEAFF.

CDR3 sequence (DNA): TGTGCCAGCAGCTTGGAACGGAGCTCTGGAAACACCATATATTTT. Encoded protein: CASSLERSSGNTIYF. The rearrangement joins TRBV5-4 to TRBJ1-3, with D unresolved. Trimming left V 0 bases short and J 0 bases short, with 7 bases between. The germline V gene encodes CDR1 SGHNT and CDR2 YYREEE (reference sequence). This CDR3 region has 15 residues.

The rearrangement uses TRBV19 and TRBJ1-1; unclear D gene. Per the germline V gene, CDR1 is LNHDA and CDR2 is SQIVND (reference sequence). The CDR3 is 15 amino acids. V lost 7 bases, J lost 2 bases, and 17 bases lay in between. The DNA of the CDR3 is TGTGCCAGTATTTCCCGGGTGGCGGGAAACACTGAAGCTTTCTTT. Translating it yields CASISRVAGNTEAFF.

This clone was picked up a small number of times. V is TRBV11-2 and J is TRBJ1-1, with 7 bases aligning to TRBD1. The CDR3 spans 14 residues. J gave up 7 bases and V 1 base, and 6 bases lay outside the gene matches. Germline-derived CDR1 and CDR2 are SGHAT and FQNNGV. The CDR3 sequence: CASSLVSRGDEAFF. The CDR3 bases are TGTGCCAGCAGCTTAGTGAGCAGGGGGGATGAAGCTTTCTTT.